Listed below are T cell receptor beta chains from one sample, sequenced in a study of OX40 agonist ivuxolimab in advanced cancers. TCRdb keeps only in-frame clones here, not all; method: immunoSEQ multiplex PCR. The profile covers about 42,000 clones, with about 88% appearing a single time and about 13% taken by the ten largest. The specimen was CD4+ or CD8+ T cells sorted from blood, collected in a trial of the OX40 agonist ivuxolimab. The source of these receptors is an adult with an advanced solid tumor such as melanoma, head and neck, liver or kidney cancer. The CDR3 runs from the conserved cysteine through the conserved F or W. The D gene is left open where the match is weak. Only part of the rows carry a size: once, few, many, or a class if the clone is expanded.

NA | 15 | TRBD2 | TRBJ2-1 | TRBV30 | CAWNPGTSGYNEQFF | TGTGCCTGGAATCCCGGGACTAGCGGTTACAATGAGCAGTTCTTC
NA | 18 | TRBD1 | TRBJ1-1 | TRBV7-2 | CASSLFRSGTGVDTEAFF | TGTGCCAGCAGCTTATTTAGATCGGGGACAGGGGTGGACACTGAAGCTTTCTTT
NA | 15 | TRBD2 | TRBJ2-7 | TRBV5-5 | CASSPWTSGSYEQYF | TGTGCCAGCAGCCCCTGGACTAGCGGGAGTTACGAGCAGTACTTC
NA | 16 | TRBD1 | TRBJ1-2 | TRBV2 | CASSEKGAPSLYDYTF | TGTGCCAGCAGTGAGAAGGGGGCCCCGAGCCTTTATGACTACACCTTC
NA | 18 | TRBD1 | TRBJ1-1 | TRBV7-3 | CASSLFRSGTGVDTEAFF | TGTGCCAGCAGCTTATTTAGATCGGGGACAGGGGTGGACACTGAAGCTTTCTTT
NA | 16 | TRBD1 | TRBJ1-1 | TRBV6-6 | CASSYSMGTGDTEAFF | TGTGCCAGCAGTTACTCGATGGGGACAGGGGACACTGAAGCTTTCTTT
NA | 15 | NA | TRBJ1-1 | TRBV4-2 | CASSPRDKPNTEAFF | TGTGCCAGCAGCCCGAGGGACAAACCAAACACTGAAGCTTTCTTT
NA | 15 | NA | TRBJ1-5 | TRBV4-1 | CASSQDSGADQPQHF | TGCGCCAGCAGCCAAGATTCGGGGGCGGATCAGCCCCAGCATTTT
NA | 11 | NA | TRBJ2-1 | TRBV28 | CASHMGNKQFF | TGTGCCAGCCACATGGGGAATAAGCAGTTCTTC
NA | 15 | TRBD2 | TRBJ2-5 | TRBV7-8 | CASSSLGLVQETQYF | TGTGCCAGCAGCTCGCTGGGACTAGTCCAAGAGACCCAGTACTTC
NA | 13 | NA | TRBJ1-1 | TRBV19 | CASRLLEATEAFF | TGTGCCAGTAGACTCTTGGAGGCCACTGAAGCTTTCTTT
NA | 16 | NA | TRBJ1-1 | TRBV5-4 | CASSLTFVGRETEAFF | TGTGCCAGCAGCTTGACGTTTGTCGGGAGGGAAACTGAAGCTTTCTTT
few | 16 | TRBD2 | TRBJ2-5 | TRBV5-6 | CASSFLAGGSQETQYF | TGTGCCAGCAGCTTCCTAGCGGGAGGCTCCCAAGAGACCCAGTACTTC
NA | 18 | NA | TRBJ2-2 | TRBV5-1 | CASSLGYYREMNTGELFF | TGCGCCAGCAGCTTGGGATACTACAGGGAGATGAACACCGGGGAGCTGTTTTTT
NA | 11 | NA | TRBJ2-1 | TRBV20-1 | CSPLKDNEQFF | TGCAGTCCCCTCAAAGACAATGAGCAGTTCTTC
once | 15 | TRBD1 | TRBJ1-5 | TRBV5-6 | CASSLRTGVDQPQHF | TGTGCCAGCAGCTTAAGGACAGGGGTGGACCAGCCCCAGCATTTT
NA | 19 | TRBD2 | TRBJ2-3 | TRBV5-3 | CARSPIGLAGGSYTDTQYF | TGTGCCAGAAGCCCCATCGGACTAGCGGGAGGGTCCTACACAGATACGCAGTATTTT
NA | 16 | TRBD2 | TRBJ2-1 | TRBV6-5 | CASSYGAGGHHNEQFF | TGTGCCAGCAGTTACGGGGCGGGAGGACACCACAATGAGCAGTTCTTC
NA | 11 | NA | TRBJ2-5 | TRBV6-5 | CASGLEETQYF | TGTGCCAGCGGGTTGGAAGAGACCCAGTACTTC
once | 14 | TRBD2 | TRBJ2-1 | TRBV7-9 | CASSFGDYHNEQFF | TGTGCCAGCAGCTTCGGGGACTACCACAATGAGCAGTTCTTC
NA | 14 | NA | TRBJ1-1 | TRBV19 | CASSLQVTNTEAFF | TGTGCCAGTAGTCTACAGGTCACGAACACTGAAGCTTTCTTT
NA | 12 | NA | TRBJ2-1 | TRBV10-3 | CAISGGTTEQFF | TGTGCCATCAGTGGAGGGACAACCGAGCAGTTCTTC
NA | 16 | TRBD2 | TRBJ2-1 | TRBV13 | CASSYPGLGDHNEQFF | TGTGCCAGCAGTTACCCGGGACTAGGGGACCACAATGAGCAGTTCTTC
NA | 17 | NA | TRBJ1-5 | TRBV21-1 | CASSKARVTLWNQPQHF | TGTGCCAGCAGCAAAGCGAGAGTTACTCTGTGGAATCAGCCCCAGCATTTT
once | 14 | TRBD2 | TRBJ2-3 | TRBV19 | CASSTGTSGHTQYF | TGTGCCAGTAGTACTGGGACTAGCGGGCATACGCAGTATTTT
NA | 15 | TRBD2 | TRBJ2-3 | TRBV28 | CASRRLAPSTDTQYF | TGTGCCAGCAGACGACTAGCGCCTAGCACAGATACGCAGTATTTT
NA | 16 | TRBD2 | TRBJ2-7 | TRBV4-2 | CASRGTRAGGPYEQYF | TGTGCCAGCAGAGGCACGCGAGCGGGAGGGCCCTACGAGCAGTACTTC
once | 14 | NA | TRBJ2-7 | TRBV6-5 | CASSYGGTLYEQYF | TGTGCCAGCAGTTACGGAGGGACACTCTACGAGCAGTACTTC
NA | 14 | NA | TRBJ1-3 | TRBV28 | CASRYGTAGNTIYF | TGTGCCAGCAGATACGGGACGGCAGGAAACACCATATATTTT
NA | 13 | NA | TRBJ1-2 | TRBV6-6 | CAISQGPPGGYTF | TGTGCCATCAGTCAGGGACCGCCGGGCGGCTACACCTTC
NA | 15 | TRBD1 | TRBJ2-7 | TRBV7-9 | CASSSVGQGLYEQYF | TGTGCCAGCAGCTCCGTGGGACAGGGACTCTACGAGCAGTACTTC
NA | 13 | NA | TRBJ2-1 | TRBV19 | CASRRRDPDEQFF | TGTGCCAGTAGAAGACGGGACCCGGATGAGCAGTTCTTC
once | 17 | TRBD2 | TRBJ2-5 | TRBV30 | CAWSDPGLAGTQETQYF | TGTGCCTGGAGTGACCCGGGACTAGCGGGAACCCAAGAGACCCAGTACTTC
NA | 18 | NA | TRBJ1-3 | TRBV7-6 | CASSLGVNTGQLQNTIYF | TGTGCCAGCAGCTTAGGAGTGAATACGGGACAACTTCAAAACACCATATATTTT
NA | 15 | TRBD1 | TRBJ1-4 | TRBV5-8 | CASTTPGTGNEKLFF | TGTGCCAGCACAACCCCCGGGACAGGAAATGAAAAACTGTTTTTT